What follows is one TCR beta chain and its context. The antigen is unknown. Repertoires were generated with immunoSEQ multiplex PCR, while TCRdb's copy carries only in-frame clones and drops some. The sample has more than 300,000 clones, roughly 89% seen once; the top ten hold under 0.9%. The sample belongs to a study of cytomegalovirus exposure and HLA in healthy donors. The study's findings and limits: Three chains linked to CMV were shown in vitro to be specific for CMV antigens. Most observed TCR sequences were rare, whereas some public TCRs were detected in many donors. High sensitivity and specificity were reportedly achieved when the classifier diagnosed cytomegalovirus status. Overall, around 150 TCR beta chains were annotated as cytomegalovirus-associated.

Input material: PBMCs. This TCR derives from a young woman in good health and CMV-seronegative.

The CDR3 spells CASSPQGIHYEQYF. CDR3 bases: TGTGCCAGCTCACCACAGGGGATCCACTACGAGCAGTACTTC. The V call is TRBV18, the J call TRBJ2-7; D perhaps matches TRBD1 (5 bases). Germline values: CDR1 KGHSH, CDR2 LQKENI. V was shortened by 1 base and J by 3 bases, with 10 bases between the two germline ends. CDR3 length: 14 amino acids.